These 7 T cell receptor beta chains originate from one sample sequenced in a study of vaccination and CD4 T cells after COVID-19 (dated by TCRdb to between 2021 and 2023). Their antigens are not known. The treatment or condition label, read with the paper, signifies: approximately nine-day PBMC culture with coronavirus spike peptide pools or control peptides (ViraFEST assay). The library was produced with PCR. Instrument on record: Illumina iSeq 100. DNA from cultured CD4+ T cells was subjected to TCR sequencing with the Oncomine TCR Beta short-read assay at the Johns Hopkins FTIC core. TCRdb reprocessed the public reads (quality trimming at Q25 with fastp, clone calling with MiXCR) and kept in-frame beta chains. Entries that share a CDR3 protein sequence are merged under the most common genes and DNA. For this sample the table gives about 26,000 distinct CDR3 sequences, of which 50% were detected only once. Of the sample, roughly 27% is held by the ten largest clones.

The sequencing here drew on CD4+ T cells from blood, cultured in vitro, taken before SARS-CoV-2 vaccination. The source of these receptors is a human donor who received a COVID-19 vaccine.

The chain has TRBV20-1 and TRBJ1-1; 7 nucleotides match TRBD1. Per germline, CDR1 DFQATT and CDR2 SNEGSKA (reference sequence). Losses at the gene ends were 0 bases for V and 8 bases for J; bases not matched to a gene: 9. The CDR3 length is 14 residues. The CDR3 loop is CSAREEGTVKEAFF. The CDR3 DNA reads TGCAGTGCTAGAGAGGAGGGGACAGTTAAGGAAGCTTTCTTT.

The V call is TRBV5-4, the J call TRBJ2-5; tentatively, D is TRBD1 or TRBD2 (5 bases each). Germline V gene data show CDR1 as SGHNT and CDR2 as YYREEE (reference sequence). Trimming stripped 4 bases from V and 6 bases from J, with 13 bases between. This CDR3 is 13 amino acids long. CDR3 sequence (DNA): TGTGCCAGCAGCGTATGGGGGAGAAAGACCCAGTACTTC. Protein sequence: CASSVWGRKTQYF.

The V call is TRBV19, the J call TRBJ2-3, with D maybe TRBD1 (7 bases). Per the germline V gene, CDR1 is LNHDA and CDR2 is SQIVND (reference sequence). This CDR3 contains 18 residues. Trimming shortened V by 0 bases and J by 2 bases, and 18 bases separated the two germline ends. The DNA for the CDR3 is TGTGCCAGTAGTATAGAGCCCCCGCGGGACAGATTCACAGATACGCAGTATTTT. Amino acids: CASSIEPPRDRFTDTQYF.

This clonotype came up once. The chain recombines TRBV21-1 with TRBJ1-1; TRBD1 is the table's D call, not checked against the DNA. TRBV21-1 is shown as a pseudogene. CDR3 length equals 12 residues. CDR3 in DNA: TGTGCCAGCCGACAGATGAACACTGAAGCTTTCTTT. Its translation is CASRQMNTEAFF.

The chain employs TRBV6-1 and TRBJ1-2; maybe TRBD1 (5 bases). Germline-derived CDR1 and CDR2 are MNHNS and SASEGT. Trimming cost V 6 bases and J 0 bases, with 14 bases left between them. This CDR3 is 15 amino acids long. The chain's CDR3 is CASRPASTANYGYTF. CDR3 sequence (DNA): TGTGCCAGCAGACCTGCATCGACAGCTAACTATGGCTACACCTTC.

The chain joins TRBV5-4 to TRBJ1-6; D unclear. Trimming stripped 2 bases from V and 10 bases from J, with 7 bases between. The CDR3 spans 12 residues. CDR1 and CDR2 (germline): SGHNT, YYREEE (reference sequence). The CDR3 nucleotides read TGTGCCAGCAGCTTAGATCGGTCACCCCTCCACTTT. This gives the protein CASSLDRSPLHF.

The chain links TRBV12-3 or TRBV12-4 to TRBJ2-5, with TRBD2 matching 8 bases. J lost 5 bases, V lost 7 bases, and 12 bases had no gene match. This CDR3 contains 15 residues. CDR3: CASTPGGGRGETQYF. In DNA, the CDR3 is TGTGCCAGCACGCCCGGGGGGGGCCGTGGGGAGACCCAGTACTTC.